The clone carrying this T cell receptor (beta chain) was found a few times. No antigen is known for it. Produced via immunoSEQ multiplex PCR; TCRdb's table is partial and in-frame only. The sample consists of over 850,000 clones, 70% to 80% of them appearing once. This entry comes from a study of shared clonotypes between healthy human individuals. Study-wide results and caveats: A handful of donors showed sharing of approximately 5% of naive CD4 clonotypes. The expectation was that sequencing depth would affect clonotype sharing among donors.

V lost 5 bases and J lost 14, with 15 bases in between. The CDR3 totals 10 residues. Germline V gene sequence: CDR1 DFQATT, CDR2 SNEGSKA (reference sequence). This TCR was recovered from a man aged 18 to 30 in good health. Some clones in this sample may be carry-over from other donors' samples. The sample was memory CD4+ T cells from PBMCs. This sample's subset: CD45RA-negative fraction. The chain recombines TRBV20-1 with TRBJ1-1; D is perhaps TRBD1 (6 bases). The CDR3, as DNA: TGCAGTGCTGGCGGGCAGGGGATGTTCTTT. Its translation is CSAGGQGMFF.